This T cell receptor beta chain was sequenced in a study of cytomegalovirus exposure and HLA in healthy donors (dated by TCRdb to about 2017). About the study as a whole: According to a later analysis, one platform produced both the 110 or so validation repertoires and the 666 repertoires of the first cohort. The aim of the study was to test whether cataloging public T cell receptors could identify signatures of past pathogen exposure. To predict cytomegalovirus infection status, the study brought together high-throughput TCR immunosequencing, statistical association of individual TCRs with disease status, and machine learning. A separate validation cohort of over 95 different subjects was used in addition to the roughly 700-subject first cohort.

Broad study findings and their caveats: A few of the identified cytomegalovirus-associated TCR beta chains were confirmed in vitro to be specific for cytomegalovirus antigens. The authors suggested that the approach could potentially be generalized to other disease states and immunological phenotypes. A total of roughly 160 TCR beta chains were listed by the study as associated with cytomegalovirus. While some public TCRs were present in many individuals, most TCR sequences turned up only very rarely across donors. The classifier was reported to diagnose cytomegalovirus status with high specificity and sensitivity in both the original and validation cohorts. A later analysis lacked HLA typing for the validation cohort, so it scored co-occurrence in that cohort across all 110 or so repertoires. In a later analysis, TCRs clustered in the first cohort were found to also tend to co-occur in the 110 or so validation repertoires, with 90% to 95% of cluster scores above 0.

For CDR1 and CDR2, the germline V gene lists SGHRS and YFSETQ. Trimming removed 0 bases from V and 5 bases from J; the gene matches leave 4 bases unexplained. Measured from the cysteine to the phenylalanine, the CDR3 is 15 residues long. The DNA shown is the 45-base CDR3, in frame from base 1. The library relied on the immunoSEQ multiplex PCR assay. Per the original workflow: A statistical classification framework was built for diagnosing cytomegalovirus status from the catalog of TCR beta chain sequences. Held by TCRdb, this immuneACCESS table contains in-frame sequences only and omits some clones. Under half of the omission traces to an unresolved V gene where checked; the cause of the rest is unknown. D and trimming come from the DNA, and the V and J calls and clone size come from that table. Recorded for this sample are tens of thousands of clones; around four fifths of them occurred a single time. The ten largest make up around 2.9% of the sample.

As for this clone: The clone's antigen remains unknown. No base-level quality is on record; no much larger clone is a single base apart.

The donors belonged to the validation cohort of roughly 120 subjects, which was separate from the approximately 660-subject first cohort. This receptor was taken from a young man in good health and CMV-seronegative. This receptor chain uses TRBV5-1 and TRBJ1-4, with 7 central nucleotides matching TRBD1. Sequencing was performed on PBMCs. The CDR3 reads as follows: CASSLAEGANEKLFF. In nucleotide form, the sequence is TGCGCCAGCAGCTTGGCGGAGGGGGCCAATGAAAAACTGTTTTTT.